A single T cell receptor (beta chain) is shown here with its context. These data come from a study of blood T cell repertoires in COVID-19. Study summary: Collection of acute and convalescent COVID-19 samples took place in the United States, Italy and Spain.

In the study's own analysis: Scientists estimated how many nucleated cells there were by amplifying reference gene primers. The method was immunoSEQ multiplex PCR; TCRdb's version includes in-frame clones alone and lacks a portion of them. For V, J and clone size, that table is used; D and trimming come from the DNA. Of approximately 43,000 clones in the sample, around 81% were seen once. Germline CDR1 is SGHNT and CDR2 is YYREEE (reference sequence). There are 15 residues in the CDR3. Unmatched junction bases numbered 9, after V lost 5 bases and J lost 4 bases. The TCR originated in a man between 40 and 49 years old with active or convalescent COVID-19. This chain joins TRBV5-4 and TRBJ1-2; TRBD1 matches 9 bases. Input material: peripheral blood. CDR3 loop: CASRSWDREVYGYTF. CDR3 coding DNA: TGTGCCAGCAGATCGTGGGACAGGGAGGTCTATGGCTACACCTTC.